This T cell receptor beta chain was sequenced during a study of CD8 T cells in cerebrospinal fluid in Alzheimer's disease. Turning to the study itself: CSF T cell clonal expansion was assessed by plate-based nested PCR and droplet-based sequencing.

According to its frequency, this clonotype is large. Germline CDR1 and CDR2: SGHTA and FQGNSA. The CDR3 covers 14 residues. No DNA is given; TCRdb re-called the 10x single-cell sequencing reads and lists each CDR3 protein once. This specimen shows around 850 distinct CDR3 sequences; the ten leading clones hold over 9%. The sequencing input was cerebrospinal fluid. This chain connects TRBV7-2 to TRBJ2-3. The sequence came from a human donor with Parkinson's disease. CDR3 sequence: CASSSLLGTDTQYF.